This T cell receptor beta chain originates from a study of shared clonotypes between healthy human individuals. CDR1 and CDR2 (germline): SGHKS, YYEKEE (reference sequence). V was cut by 0 bases and J by 3 bases, with 4 bases left in between. CDR3 size: 13 residues. The protocol was immunoSEQ multiplex PCR, while the TCRdb copy is restricted to in-frame clones and leaves out a portion. The sample lists roughly 810,000 clones; about 96% were seen once. CD45RO-negative, CCR7-selected cells formed the naive CD8 fraction, which excluded terminally differentiated effector memory CD45RA+ cells. The source is a man aged 25 to 45 in good health. V is TRBV5-5 and J is TRBJ1-5; D gene ambiguous. The sequenced sample was naive CD8+ T cells sorted from blood. CDR3 nucleotide sequence: TGTGCCAGCAGCTTGGACCTCAATCAGCCCCAGCATTTT. Its protein product is CASSLDLNQPQHF.